The entry below gives a single T cell receptor beta chain sequence along with its context. Its target antigen remains unknown. Base qualities are missing; no much larger clone stands one base away. The library was obtained by the immunoSEQ multiplex PCR assay. To provide template for TCR sequencing, every sample had RNA extracted and reverse transcribed into cDNA. First-strand cDNA was synthesized using SuperScript III with a 2:1 mix of oligo-dT and random hexamers. A synthetic immune receptor repertoire was used to gauge amplification bias, and whatever bias remained was removed computationally. The paper's data handling went like this. Raw reads were preprocessed for error removal, and CDR3 was defined according to IMGT conventions as running from the conserved cysteine to phenylalanine. Clonality was computed as 1 minus the Shannon entropy, with the entropy normalized by log2 of the number of productive unique TCRs. Whether each scalp clone was CD4 or CD8 was inferred by checking scalp TCRbeta sequences against the CD4 and CD8 repertoires from sorted blood. TCRdb mirrors the immuneACCESS table, restricted to in-frame sequences. Some clones are absent from its copies; in checked studies, under half trace to an unresolved V gene, and the reason for the others is unknown. The V and J calls and clone size come from that table; D and trimming were worked out from the DNA. For this sample there are about 200,000 clones; 45% to 70% appear just once. The ten most abundant clones make up around 5.1% of the sample.

These data belong to a study of CD8+ T cells in alopecia areata (dated by TCRdb to between 2018 and 2020). In terms of the full investigation: To study T cell clonal expansion in alopecia areata, the researchers applied high-throughput TCRbeta sequencing to both the C3H/HeJ mouse model and human patients. Human TCRbeta sequencing covered scalp tissue and sorted CD4+ and CD8+ peripheral blood T cells from patchy and totalis/universalis alopecia areata patients and healthy controls. Scalp clonality was compared among normal scalp (n=4), patchy alopecia areata scalp (n=8), and alopecia totalis/universalis scalp (n=8). RNA came from the PAXgene miRNA kit for fixed scalp, the miRNeasy kit for PBMCs, and the RNeasy kit for mouse skin. Amplification of TCRbeta CDR3 regions was done by immunoSEQ multiplex PCR using 35 Vbeta forward primers and 13 Jbeta reverse primers. Study-wide findings and limitations: Compared with normal scalp, lesional scalp, particularly in alopecia totalis/universalis, had higher clonality and more expanded CD8+ clones, which suggests antigenic drive. Unlike mouse skin, which is dominated by gammadelta T cells, normal human skin has resident alphabeta T cells that are also sequenced, and this complicates analysis of the scalp TCR repertoire. Shared TCR sequences between patients were less evident than in mice, which may be partly attributable to HLA diversity in the patient population.

PBMCs were isolated by density centrifugation and stained for CD3, CD4 and CD8, and CD4+ and CD8+ T cells were sorted on a FACSAria. Scalp biopsies and blood samples were obtained from unaffected controls. The CDR3 measures 13 amino acids from cysteine to phenylalanine. Of all the DNA, just the CDR3 is kept, 39 bases in frame from base 1. Trimming costs V 5 bases and J 3 bases, and their ends lie 7 bases apart. Sequences MNHEY (CDR1) and SVGAGI (CDR2) are obtained from the germline V gene. Rearrangement joined TRBV6-5 to TRBJ2-2; the D gene remains uncertain. This sequence originates from a human donor in good health. Input material: CD8+ T cells sorted from blood. The DNA is TGTGCCAGCAGTGTGGCGGACACCGGGGAGCTGTTTTTT. This codes for CASSVADTGELFF.